The rows below give T cell receptor beta chains drawn from one sample of a study of cytomegalovirus exposure and HLA in healthy donors. Sequenced by immunoSEQ multiplex PCR; TCRdb stores in-frame clones only, minus some. The repertoire table contains just over 200,000 clones. Sequencing was done on a sample of PBMCs. These receptors were collected from a girl aged 2-10 years in good health and CMV-seropositive. The CDR3 runs from the conserved cysteine through the conserved F or W. D genes are given only for firm matches.

cdr3_length: 15; j_call: TRBJ2-2; v_call: TRBV10-3; d_call: TRBD2; cdr3_nt: TGTGCCATCAGCGCACAAACGGGAGGGGTCGGGGAGCTGTTTTTT; cdr3_aa: CAISAQTGGVGELFF
cdr3_length: 15; j_call: TRBJ2-7; v_call: TRBV18; d_call: TRBD1; cdr3_nt: TGTGCCAGCTCACCTGCTCGGGACAGGGTCTACGAGCAGTACTTC; cdr3_aa: CASSPARDRVYEQYF
cdr3_length: 16; j_call: TRBJ1-6; v_call: TRBV7-9; d_call: NA; cdr3_nt: TGTGCCAGCAGCTTAGGGGGCGGGGGAGCCAATTCACCCCTCCACTTT; cdr3_aa: CASSLGGGGANSPLHF
cdr3_length: 20; j_call: TRBJ1-2; v_call: TRBV18; d_call: TRBD1; cdr3_nt: TGTGCCAGCTCACCCCGAGGACAGGGCTTCCGCAAGTTAGCTAACTATGGCTACACCTTC; cdr3_aa: CASSPRGQGFRKLANYGYTF
cdr3_length: 15; j_call: TRBJ2-1; v_call: TRBV4-2; d_call: TRBD2; cdr3_nt: TGTGCCAGTAACAATCGGGAGGGCCAGGGCAATGAGCAGTTCTTC; cdr3_aa: CASNNREGQGNEQFF
cdr3_length: 15; j_call: TRBJ2-3; v_call: TRBV28; d_call: TRBD2; cdr3_nt: TGTGCCAGCAGCTCAAGACTAGCGGCCCCCGTCTCGCAGTATTTT; cdr3_aa: CASSSRLAAPVSQYF
cdr3_length: 15; j_call: TRBJ2-1; v_call: TRBV14; d_call: NA; cdr3_nt: TGTGCCAGCAGCCAGGTACTAGTCCCCTACAATGAGCAGTTCTTC; cdr3_aa: CASSQVLVPYNEQFF
cdr3_length: 14; j_call: TRBJ2-1; v_call: TRBV28; d_call: TRBD2; cdr3_nt: TGTGCCAGCACTTCCGGCGGGAGGGTCGATGAGCAGTTCTTC; cdr3_aa: CASTSGGRVDEQFF
cdr3_length: 18; j_call: TRBJ2-7; v_call: TRBV7-8; d_call: NA; cdr3_nt: TGTGCCAGCAGCCCTAGAGGGCGTCGCACTAGCAATTCATACGAGCAGTACTTC; cdr3_aa: CASSPRGRRTSNSYEQYF
cdr3_length: 19; j_call: TRBJ2-2; v_call: TRBV21-1; d_call: NA; cdr3_nt: TGTGCCAGCAGCAAAGCTGATATGTACGCGGACAGGGAGGCCGGGGAGCTGTTTTTT; cdr3_aa: CASSKADMYADREAGELFF
cdr3_length: 15; j_call: TRBJ2-3; v_call: TRBV7-2; d_call: TRBD1; cdr3_nt: TGTGCCAGCAGCCCAGACAGGGAATCAACAGATACGCAGTATTTT; cdr3_aa: CASSPDRESTDTQYF
cdr3_length: 16; j_call: TRBJ1-4; v_call: TRBV7-3; d_call: NA; cdr3_nt: TGTGCCAGCAGCCCCCTTCGGCTCCGGGATCACGAAAAACTGTTTTTT; cdr3_aa: CASSPLRLRDHEKLFF
cdr3_length: 14; j_call: TRBJ1-1; v_call: TRBV5-5; d_call: TRBD1; cdr3_nt: TGTGCCAGCAGTTCCGGGACAGGGGGCACTGAAGCTTTCTTT; cdr3_aa: CASSSGTGGTEAFF
cdr3_length: 13; j_call: TRBJ1-3; v_call: TRBV29-1; d_call: NA; cdr3_nt: TGCAGCGTTACCGAAACGGGGGGAAACACCATATATTTT; cdr3_aa: CSVTETGGNTIYF
cdr3_length: 16; j_call: TRBJ1-1; v_call: TRBV5-1; d_call: TRBD1; cdr3_nt: TGCGCCAGCAGCTCCCTGCCAGCAGGGGGCTCGGCTGAAGCTTTCTTT; cdr3_aa: CASSSLPAGGSAEAFF
cdr3_length: 15; j_call: TRBJ1-1; v_call: TRBV11-2; d_call: NA; cdr3_nt: TGTGCCAGCAGCCCCGACAGGCTAAGGAACACTGAAGCTTTCTTT; cdr3_aa: CASSPDRLRNTEAFF
cdr3_length: 17; j_call: TRBJ2-2; v_call: TRBV7-6; d_call: TRBD2; cdr3_nt: TGTGCCAGCAGCTTAGGGGGACTAGCGGGAGGAACCGGGGAGCTGTTTTTT; cdr3_aa: CASSLGGLAGGTGELFF
cdr3_length: 14; j_call: TRBJ2-7; v_call: TRBV5-1; d_call: NA; cdr3_nt: TGCGCCAGCAGCTTCACAGCGGACTCCTACGAGCAGTACTTC; cdr3_aa: CASSFTADSYEQYF
cdr3_length: 15; j_call: TRBJ2-5; v_call: TRBV9; d_call: TRBD2; cdr3_nt: TGTGCCAGCAGTTCAACCGGGACTAGCGGAGAGACCCAGTACTTC; cdr3_aa: CASSSTGTSGETQYF
cdr3_length: 14; j_call: TRBJ1-1; v_call: TRBV7-9; d_call: NA; cdr3_nt: TGTGCCAGCTGTAGGGATGACAGGAACACTGAAGCTTTCTTT; cdr3_aa: CASCRDDRNTEAFF
cdr3_length: 16; j_call: TRBJ2-3; v_call: TRBV15; d_call: TRBD2; cdr3_nt: TGTGCCACCAGCAGAGAAAGGAGGCTAGCGGGGTATACGCAGTATTTT; cdr3_aa: CATSRERRLAGYTQYF
cdr3_length: 14; j_call: TRBJ2-3; v_call: TRBV7-9; d_call: TRBD2; cdr3_nt: TGTGCCAGCGGTTGGACTAGGAGGACAGATACGCAGTATTTT; cdr3_aa: CASGWTRRTDTQYF
cdr3_length: 14; j_call: TRBJ1-1; v_call: TRBV7-8; d_call: NA; cdr3_nt: TGTGCCAGCAGCTTAGTTGTCAGGAACACTGAAGCTTTCTTT; cdr3_aa: CASSLVVRNTEAFF
cdr3_length: 15; j_call: TRBJ2-5; v_call: TRBV7-9; d_call: TRBD2; cdr3_nt: TGTGCCAGCAGCTTAGTAGCGGGAGGCCAAGAGACCCAGTACTTC; cdr3_aa: CASSLVAGGQETQYF
cdr3_length: 13; j_call: TRBJ2-1; v_call: TRBV11-2; d_call: NA; cdr3_nt: TGTGCCAGCAGCTCGAGGAGGGATATTGAGCAGTTCTTC; cdr3_aa: CASSSRRDIEQFF
cdr3_length: 13; j_call: TRBJ1-2; v_call: TRBV19; d_call: NA; cdr3_nt: TGTGCCAGTAGTAGGGACAAGAACTATGGCTACACCTTC; cdr3_aa: CASSRDKNYGYTF
cdr3_length: 13; j_call: TRBJ1-1; v_call: TRBV28; d_call: NA; cdr3_nt: TGTGCCAGCAGGATCAGGGTTTCCCCTGAAGCTTTCTTT; cdr3_aa: CASRIRVSPEAFF
cdr3_length: 17; j_call: TRBJ2-7; v_call: TRBV29-1; d_call: TRBD1; cdr3_nt: TGCAGCGTTGAAGATTACTGGGGTGGAGGACAGGGCTACGAGCAGTACTTC; cdr3_aa: CSVEDYWGGGQGYEQYF
cdr3_length: 13; j_call: TRBJ2-7; v_call: TRBV27; d_call: NA; cdr3_nt: TGTGCCAGCAGTTTATTTGGTAGCTACGAGCAGTACTTC; cdr3_aa: CASSLFGSYEQYF
cdr3_length: 16; j_call: TRBJ2-7; v_call: TRBV4-1; d_call: TRBD2; cdr3_nt: TGCGCCAGCAGCTATGGTCTAGCGGGAGGAACCTACGAGCAGTACTTC; cdr3_aa: CASSYGLAGGTYEQYF
cdr3_length: 11; j_call: TRBJ2-1; v_call: TRBV29-1; d_call: TRBD1; cdr3_nt: TGCAGCGATTCTGACAGGGGAGCCCAGTTCTTC; cdr3_aa: CSDSDRGAQFF
cdr3_length: 15; j_call: TRBJ1-2; v_call: TRBV5-1; d_call: NA; cdr3_nt: TGCGCCAGCAGCTTGAATGGGGGCGCGGGCTATGGCTACACCTTC; cdr3_aa: CASSLNGGAGYGYTF
cdr3_length: 15; j_call: TRBJ2-7; v_call: TRBV11-2; d_call: NA; cdr3_nt: TGTGCCAGCAGCTCCCCCAAGGGAGGCCGCTACGAGCAGTACTTC; cdr3_aa: CASSSPKGGRYEQYF
cdr3_length: 11; j_call: TRBJ2-7; v_call: TRBV28; d_call: NA; cdr3_nt: TGTGCCGTTGGGGGGAATTACGAGCAGTACTTC; cdr3_aa: CAVGGNYEQYF
cdr3_length: 15; j_call: TRBJ1-5; v_call: TRBV13; d_call: TRBD1; cdr3_nt: TGTGCCAGCAGCTTTGGGACAGGATCCAATCAGCCCCAGCATTTT; cdr3_aa: CASSFGTGSNQPQHF
cdr3_length: 15; j_call: TRBJ2-3; v_call: TRBV5-1; d_call: TRBD2; cdr3_nt: TGCGCCAGCCGGAGGGCGGGAGATGCCTCCGATACGCAGTATTTT; cdr3_aa: CASRRAGDASDTQYF
cdr3_length: 13; j_call: TRBJ2-7; v_call: TRBV28; d_call: NA; cdr3_nt: TGTGCCAGCGGGGGGGGCCCTCACTACGAGCAGTACTTC; cdr3_aa: CASGGGPHYEQYF
cdr3_length: 13; j_call: TRBJ2-7; v_call: TRBV6-5; d_call: TRBD1; cdr3_nt: TGTGCCAGCTCAAGGGGGCGCCCCTACGAGCAGTACTTC; cdr3_aa: CASSRGRPYEQYF
cdr3_length: 16; j_call: TRBJ1-2; v_call: TRBV11-2; d_call: TRBD1; cdr3_nt: TGTGCCAGCAGCTTACAATGGGGACAGGGGGCTTATGGCTACACCTTC; cdr3_aa: CASSLQWGQGAYGYTF
cdr3_length: 15; j_call: TRBJ1-1; v_call: TRBV6-5; d_call: TRBD1; cdr3_nt: TGTGCCAGCACCAAACAGGGGGCTCGGCGGGATGAAGCTTTCTTT; cdr3_aa: CASTKQGARRDEAFF
cdr3_length: 13; j_call: TRBJ2-2; v_call: TRBV27; d_call: NA; cdr3_nt: TGTGCCAGCTCCCTAGGTCGACCCGGGGAGCTGTTTTTT; cdr3_aa: CASSLGRPGELFF
cdr3_length: 11; j_call: TRBJ1-1; v_call: TRBV7-9; d_call: NA; cdr3_nt: TGTGCCAGCAGCCCTAGTCGTGAAGCTTTCTTT; cdr3_aa: CASSPSREAFF
cdr3_length: 14; j_call: TRBJ2-7; v_call: TRBV2; d_call: TRBD2; cdr3_nt: TGTGCCAACGCGAGACTAGCGGTCTCCTACGAGCAGTACTTC; cdr3_aa: CANARLAVSYEQYF
cdr3_length: 12; j_call: TRBJ1-2; v_call: TRBV7-8; d_call: NA; cdr3_nt: TGTGCCAGCAGCTTAGACGGGTTCGGCTACACCTTC; cdr3_aa: CASSLDGFGYTF